This T cell receptor (beta chain) was documented in a study of blood T cell repertoires in COVID-19. Study in general: The study drew acute and convalescent COVID-19 samples from the United States, Italy and Spain. T cells, B-cell-depleted T cells, or PBMCs provided the cDNA or gDNA that served as material.

How the authors handled the data: Amplification with reference gene primers provided the estimates of nucleated cell counts. The data were produced by immunoSEQ multiplex PCR, yet TCRdb's version contains in-frame clones alone and is incomplete. V and J calls plus clone size are reproduced from that table; the DNA served to infer D and trimming. Of 110,000 to 150,000 clones in the sample, 75% to 85% were seen once. V lost 0 bases and J lost 10; bases outside the gene matches: 10. The CDR3 consists of 16 residues. Germline values: CDR1 MNHNY, CDR2 SVGAGI (reference sequence). Sequencing was done on a sample of peripheral blood. V usage is TRBV6-6 and J usage is TRBJ1-1; TRBD1 matches 11 bases. This sequence was found in a woman aged 45-65 years with acute or convalescent COVID-19. The CDR3 DNA reads TGTGCCAGCAGTTACTCCATGGGACAGGGGGGAGTGGGAGCTTTCTTT. This sequence encodes CASSYSMGQGGVGAFF.